Each of the 23 T cell receptor beta chains below was sequenced from the same sample in a study of blood T cell repertoires in COVID-19. The table came from immunoSEQ multiplex PCR; TCRdb's copy has only in-frame clones and leaves some out. The sample consists of approximately 110,000 clones, approximately 85% of them appearing once. Sequenced input: peripheral blood. The receptors here all came from a human donor in a cohort sampled during active COVID-19.

This clone was seen only once. The rearrangement links TRBV7-3 to TRBJ1-1; D perhaps matches TRBD1 (6 bases). V lost 4 bases to trimming and J lost 2 bases, with 11 bases between them. CDR3 length equals 14 residues. From germline, CDR1 is SGHTA and CDR2 FQGTGA. Here the CDR3 reads CASSSQGPNTEAFF. The CDR3 bases are TGTGCCAGCAGCTCACAGGGACCCAACACTGAAGCTTTCTTT.

The genes are TRBV5-4 and TRBJ2-5; 9 bases are a match to TRBD1. Germline assignment: CDR1 SGHNT and CDR2 YYREEE (reference sequence). Trimming removed 2 bases from V and 2 bases from J; junction bases left unmatched: 7. CDR3 length equals 16 residues. For the CDR3, the DNA is TGTGCCAGCAGCTTAATAGGGGGGACAGGGCAAGAGACCCAGTACTTC. As protein: CASSLIGGTGQETQYF.

V is TRBV30 and J is TRBJ1-3; D is uncertain. Trimming stripped 2 bases from V and 4 bases from J, with 12 bases between. CDR3 length: 14 amino acids. The V gene's germline CDR1 is GTSNPN and CDR2 SVGIG (reference sequence). This CDR3 reads CAWSTAALGNTIYF. CDR3 nucleotide sequence: TGTGCCTGGAGTACCGCGGCCCTCGGAAACACCATATATTTT.

Worth noting for this clone: Additional DNA sequences in this sample encode the identical CDR3. The chain links TRBV5-4 to TRBJ1-1, with D unresolved. The CDR3 contains 13 residues. Germline CDR1 is SGHNT and CDR2 is YYREEE (reference sequence). The ends were cut back, 2 bases at V and 5 bases at J, with 10 bases in the middle. The CDR3 region is CASSFGRGTEAFF. CDR3 sequence (DNA): TGTGCCAGCAGCTTCGGCCGGGGTACTGAAGCTTTCTTT.

The rearrangement joins TRBV11-2 to TRBJ1-2, with D maybe TRBD1 (5 bases). Germline lookup yields CDR1 SGHAT and CDR2 FQNNGV. V gave up 2 bases and J gave up 8 bases, with 15 bases separating them. This CDR3 region has 14 residues. Written as DNA, the CDR3 is TGTGCCAGCAGCTTATTCGCAGGGCTAGAAGGCTACACCTTC. Translation gives CASSLFAGLEGYTF.

The count of this clone is one. The chain recombines TRBV4-2 with TRBJ1-5, with 9 nucleotides matching TRBD1. V lost 4 bases to trimming and J lost 4 bases; unmatched junction nucleotides: 5. Per the germline V gene, CDR1 is LGHNA and CDR2 is YNFKEQ. The CDR3 is 15 amino acids. CDR3 amino acids: CASSPEDRGNQPQHF. The CDR3 DNA follows: TGTGCCAGCAGCCCCGAGGACAGGGGAAATCAGCCCCAGCATTTT.

The CDR3 region has the DNA TGTGCCAGTAACAAAGGAGGAAGGGCTGAAGCTTTCTTT. Its translation: CASNKGGRAEAFF. The chain employs TRBV19 and TRBJ1-1; D is uncertain. The CDR3 has 13 amino acids. The germline CDR1 and CDR2 sequences are LNHDA and SQIVND (reference sequence). Between the trimmed V and J ends, which lost 7 bases and 6 bases, there was a span of 15 bases.

This chain links TRBV18 with TRBJ2-3; no reliable D call. Trimming cost V 6 bases and J 0 bases, with 13 bases left between them. This CDR3 comprises 15 residues. Germline assignment: CDR1 KGHSH and CDR2 LQKENI. The CDR3 sequence: CASSSGLPSTDTQYF. In nucleotides, the CDR3 is TGTGCCAGCTCTTCCGGGTTACCAAGCACAGATACGCAGTATTTT.

The chain has TRBV4-2 and TRBJ2-3; D gene uncertain. Per germline, CDR1 LGHNA and CDR2 YNFKEQ. CDR3 length: 13 residues. Trimming removed 2 bases at V and 5 bases at J, with 8 bases between. For the CDR3, the DNA is TGTGCCAGCAGCCAAATGCCAGGAGATACGCAGTATTTT. Translated: CASSQMPGDTQYF.

The CDR3 loop reads CASSLWTGSNEKLFF. The CDR3 DNA is TGCGCCAGCAGCCTCTGGACAGGGTCTAATGAAAAACTGTTTTTT. The chain combines TRBV5-1 with TRBJ1-4; TRBD1 matches at 8 bases. Germline CDR1 and CDR2: SGHRS and YFSETQ. Unmatched junction bases numbered 5, after V lost 4 bases and J lost 3 bases. The CDR3 sequence is 15 residues long.

The V gene is TRBV5-1, the J gene TRBJ2-7; possibly TRBD1 for D (6 bases). The CDR3 runs 14 residues. Germline V gene data show CDR1 as SGHRS and CDR2 as YFSETQ. V gave up 1 base and J gave up 0 bases, with 8 bases separating them. For the CDR3, the DNA is TGCGCCAGCAGCTTGATGACAGGCTCCTACGAGCAGTACTTC. The encoded protein is CASSLMTGSYEQYF.

V and J are TRBV2 and TRBJ2-5; TRBD2 matches 13 bases. This CDR3 contains 14 residues. The germline V gene encodes CDR1 SNHLY and CDR2 FYNNEI. The DNA for the CDR3 is TGTACATACGGGGGACTAGCGGGGCAAGAGACCCAGTACTTC. This sequence encodes CTYGGLAGQETQYF. Full variable domain (remainder filled in from reference TRBV2 and TRBJ2-5): EPEVTQTPSHQVTQMGQEVILRCVPISNHLYFYWYRQILGQKVEFLVSFYNNEISEKSEIFDDQFSVERPDGSNFTLKIRSTKLEDSAMYFCTYGGLAGQETQYFGPGTRLLVL.

The rearrangement joins TRBV6-5 to TRBJ1-1; D ambiguous. Trimming stripped 6 bases from V and 0 bases from J, with 8 bases between. Germline V gene data show CDR1 as MNHEY and CDR2 as SVGAGI. There are 13 residues in the CDR3. The CDR3 nucleotides read TGTGCCAGCAGCCCCCTTATGAACACTGAAGCTTTCTTT. Protein sequence: CASSPLMNTEAFF.

The chain uses TRBV11-2 and TRBJ2-5; 9 bases map to TRBD1. Germline assignment: CDR1 SGHAT and CDR2 FQNNGV. The CDR3 loop spans 16 amino acids. The junction had 10 bases not matched to a gene; V was cut back by 3 bases and J by 5 bases. The CDR3 protein is CASSFTGTGMMETQYF. The CDR3 nucleotides are TGTGCCAGCAGCTTTACCGGGACAGGGATGATGGAGACCCAGTACTTC. The full variable domain, rest sourced from reference TRBV11-2 and TRBJ2-5, is EAGVAQSPRYKIIEKRQSVAFWCNPISGHATLYWYQQILGQGPKLLIQFQNNGVVDDSQLPKDRFSAERLKGVDSTLKIQPAKLEDSAVYLCASSFTGTGMMETQYFGPGTRLLVL.

This clone was seen only a few times. The chain is built from TRBV6-5 and TRBJ2-2; D gene unclear. Per the germline V gene, CDR1 is MNHEY and CDR2 is SVGAGI. There are 13 residues in the CDR3. V was trimmed by 6 bases and J by 6 bases, leaving 11 bases between them. The CDR3 DNA reads as TGTGCCAGCAGCATGACTGGTTCCGGGGAGCTGTTTTTT. Protein product: CASSMTGSGELFF.

This clone was detected once. CDR3 sequence: CASSLETNNEQFF. The DNA of the CDR3 is TGTGCCAGCAGTCTAGAAACAAACAATGAGCAGTTCTTC. The rearrangement links TRBV6-4 to TRBJ2-1; unclear D gene. The CDR3 contains 13 residues. Looked up from germline, CDR1 is MRHNA and CDR2 is SNTAGT. The ends were cut back, 5 bases at V and 5 bases at J, with 10 bases in the middle.

Worth noting for this clone: This sample includes further DNA sequences coding for the same CDR3. The chain has TRBV7-2 and TRBJ2-1, with 9 positions matching TRBD2. With 3 bases clipped from V and 1 base from J, the junction kept 1 base outside the gene matches. The germline V gene encodes CDR1 SGHTA and CDR2 FQGNSA. There are 15 residues in the CDR3. CDR3 amino acids: CASSLSGGSYNEQFF. The CDR3 DNA reads TGTGCCAGCAGCTTGAGCGGGGGGTCCTACAATGAGCAGTTCTTC.

The J gene is TRBJ1-5, the V gene TRBV19; D not certain. This CDR3 is 15 amino acids long. The V end lost 3 bases, the J end lost 0 bases, and 9 bases lay between the germline ends. Germline loops: CDR1 LNHDA, CDR2 SQIVND (reference sequence). The CDR3 sequence is CASSMDGNSNQPQHF. The CDR3 nucleotides read TGTGCCAGTAGTATGGACGGGAATAGCAATCAGCCCCAGCATTTT.

This sequence joins TRBV28 and TRBJ2-7; D may be TRBD2 (6 bases). Germline V CDR1 and CDR2: MDHEN, SYDVKM. V was shortened by 1 base and J by 7 bases, with 11 bases between the two germline ends. The CDR3 runs to 13 residues. The CDR3 DNA reads TGTGCCAGCAGTTTATCCAGGGCGGGAGAGCAGTACTTC. Protein sequence: CASSLSRAGEQYF.

The chain uses TRBV12-3 or TRBV12-4 and TRBJ1-2; 7 positions match TRBD1. The trim removed 6 bases at V and 8 bases at J, leaving 9 bases unmatched. The length of the CDR3 is 13 residues. CDR3 loop: CASSEDRAWGYTF. The CDR3 DNA follows: TGTGCCAGCAGCGAAGACAGGGCGTGGGGCTACACCTTC.

This chain links TRBV7-9 with TRBJ1-1; TRBD1 matches 9 bases. Per germline, CDR1 SEHNR and CDR2 FQNEAQ (reference sequence). Unmatched junction bases numbered 15, after V lost 2 bases and J lost 8 bases. The CDR3 sequence is 17 residues long. This chain's CDR3 is CASSLIGTIRDRVEAFF. CDR3 nucleotide sequence: TGTGCCAGCAGCTTAATCGGAACCATCCGGGACAGGGTCGAAGCTTTCTTT.

The gene calls are TRBV9 and TRBJ1-5, with TRBD1 identical over 10 bases. Germline-derived CDR1 and CDR2 are SGDLS and YYNGEE. Losses at the gene ends were 4 bases for V and 3 bases for J; bases not matched to a gene: 16. The CDR3 contains 19 residues. In nucleotides, the CDR3 is TGTGCCAGCAGCCCTGGACCGGGACAGGGGTTGTCGATCAATCAGCCCCAGCATTTT. It yields the protein CASSPGPGQGLSINQPQHF. Filled out from reference TRBV9 and TRBJ1-5, the complete variable domain reads DSGVTQTPKHLITATGQRVTLRCSPRSGDLSVYWYQQSLDQGLQFLIQYYNGEERAKGNILERFSAQQFPDLHSELNLSSLELGDSALYFCASSPGPGQGLSINQPQHFGDGTRLSIL.

The chain carries TRBV5-1 and TRBJ1-5; 7 bases are shared with TRBD1. This CDR3 spans 15 amino acids. V shed 5 bases, J shed 9 bases, and the junction held 14 bases outside the gene matches. Germline V lookup: CDR1 SGHRS, CDR2 YFSETQ. CDR3 residues: CASRETDRVNVPQHF. The CDR3 DNA reads TGCGCCAGCAGAGAAACCGACAGGGTGAACGTGCCCCAGCATTTT. The variable domain in full, completed from reference TRBV5-1 and TRBJ1-5, reads KAGVTQTPRYLIKTRGQQVTLSCSPISGHRSVSWYQQTPGQGLQFLFEYFSETQRNKGNFPGRFSGRQFSNSRSEMNVSTLELGDSALYLCASRETDRVNVPQHFGDGTRLSIL.